The rows below give T cell receptor beta chains drawn from one sample of a study of blood T cell repertoires in COVID-19. Generated by immunoSEQ multiplex PCR, the TCRdb table keeps only in-frame clones and is missing some. The profile covers 130,000 or so clones, with about nine tenths appearing a single time and less than 5% taken by the ten largest. What was sequenced was peripheral blood. The receptor set was obtained from a man in his forties or fifties with acute or convalescent COVID-19. Each CDR3 is given with its conserved first and last residue. The order of the fields is D gene, J gene, clone size, V gene, CDR3 protein, CDR3 DNA. D genes are given only for firm matches. Size is stated for part of the rows, as once, few or many counts, or as a class when the clone is expanded.

d_gene: .
j_gene: TRBJ1-1
abundance: .
v_gene: TRBV20-1
CDR3aa: CSAPTATEAFF
CDR3nt: TGCAGTGCTCCGACAGCCACTGAAGCTTTCTTT

d_gene: TRBD1
j_gene: TRBJ2-1
abundance: .
v_gene: TRBV19
CDR3aa: CASSRTGGGSYNEQFF
CDR3nt: TGTGCCAGTAGTAGGACAGGGGGCGGTTCCTACAATGAGCAGTTCTTC

d_gene: .
j_gene: TRBJ1-3
abundance: .
v_gene: TRBV6-1
CDR3aa: CASSEGGRLSGNTIYF
CDR3nt: TGTGCCAGCAGTGAAGGAGGGAGACTCTCTGGAAACACCATATATTTT

d_gene: TRBD2
j_gene: TRBJ2-1
abundance: few
v_gene: TRBV7-9
CDR3aa: CASSLGAASGVGNEQFF
CDR3nt: TGTGCCAGCAGCTTAGGGGCGGCTAGCGGGGTTGGGAATGAGCAGTTCTTC

d_gene: TRBD1
j_gene: TRBJ1-1
abundance: .
v_gene: TRBV18
CDR3aa: CASSPYRQGSSPSYTEAFF
CDR3nt: TGTGCCAGCTCACCTTACCGACAGGGGTCGAGCCCCTCATACACTGAAGCTTTCTTT

d_gene: TRBD1
j_gene: TRBJ1-2
abundance: .
v_gene: TRBV4-1
CDR3aa: CASSQGGQLANYGYTF
CDR3nt: TGCGCCAGCAGCCAAGGGGGACAGCTTGCTAACTATGGCTACACCTTC

d_gene: .
j_gene: TRBJ2-2
abundance: .
v_gene: TRBV27
CDR3aa: CASSSPGRRTGELFF
CDR3nt: TGTGCCAGCAGTTCTCCGGGAAGAAGAACCGGGGAGCTGTTTTTT

d_gene: TRBD1
j_gene: TRBJ2-5
abundance: .
v_gene: TRBV6-5
CDR3aa: CASRQQGPQETQYF
CDR3nt: TGTGCCAGCAGACAACAGGGGCCTCAAGAGACCCAGTACTTC

d_gene: .
j_gene: TRBJ1-4
abundance: .
v_gene: TRBV9
CDR3aa: CASSVGGSRNEKLFF
CDR3nt: TGTGCCAGCAGCGTAGGAGGGTCGAGAAATGAAAAACTGTTTTTT

d_gene: .
j_gene: TRBJ1-2
abundance: .
v_gene: TRBV15
CDR3aa: CATSRVVSTAAGGYTF
CDR3nt: TGTGCCACCAGCAGAGTGGTTTCAACGGCCGCCGGGGGCTACACCTTC

d_gene: TRBD1
j_gene: TRBJ2-5
abundance: .
v_gene: TRBV19
CDR3aa: CASSMGQGRETQYF
CDR3nt: TGTGCCAGTAGTATGGGACAGGGTAGGGAGACCCAGTACTTC

d_gene: .
j_gene: TRBJ1-6
abundance: .
v_gene: TRBV14
CDR3aa: CASSRRGLDHGTNSPLHF
CDR3nt: TGTGCCAGCAGCCGACGGGGGTTGGACCACGGGACTAATTCACCCCTCCACTTT

d_gene: TRBD2
j_gene: TRBJ2-3
abundance: once
v_gene: TRBV18
CDR3aa: CASSPTSGITDTQYF
CDR3nt: TGTGCCAGCTCACCGACTAGCGGGATAACAGATACGCAGTATTTT

d_gene: .
j_gene: TRBJ1-4
abundance: .
v_gene: TRBV10-3
CDR3aa: CAIRDGGATNEKLFF
CDR3nt: TGTGCCATCAGGGACGGGGGAGCAACTAATGAAAAACTGTTTTTT

d_gene: .
j_gene: TRBJ2-1
abundance: .
v_gene: TRBV30
CDR3aa: CAWSGTPRVSEQFF
CDR3nt: TGTGCCTGGAGCGGGACACCGAGGGTTAGTGAGCAGTTCTTC

d_gene: TRBD1
j_gene: TRBJ1-4
abundance: .
v_gene: TRBV19
CDR3aa: CASKFDRGGTNEKLFF
CDR3nt: TGTGCCAGTAAATTCGACAGGGGAGGAACTAATGAAAAACTGTTTTTT

d_gene: TRBD2
j_gene: TRBJ2-1
abundance: .
v_gene: TRBV11-2
CDR3aa: CASSLRGRNNEQFF
CDR3nt: TGTGCCAGCAGCTTACGCGGGAGGAACAATGAGCAGTTCTTC

d_gene: .
j_gene: TRBJ1-1
abundance: .
v_gene: TRBV30
CDR3aa: CAWNYDTEAFF
CDR3nt: TGTGCCTGGAATTATGACACTGAAGCTTTCTTT

d_gene: .
j_gene: TRBJ1-2
abundance: once
v_gene: TRBV19
CDR3aa: CASSMAQGRSDTF
CDR3nt: TGTGCCAGTAGTATGGCGCAGGGGAGATCGGACACCTTC

d_gene: .
j_gene: TRBJ1-5
abundance: .
v_gene: TRBV6-1
CDR3aa: CASSDYGGGSNQPQHF
CDR3nt: TGTGCCAGCAGTGATTATGGGGGGGGGAGCAATCAGCCCCAGCATTTT

d_gene: TRBD2
j_gene: TRBJ2-5
abundance: .
v_gene: TRBV19
CDR3aa: CASSILGSGSVETQYF
CDR3nt: TGTGCCAGTAGTATACTTGGTAGCGGGAGTGTTGAGACCCAGTACTTC

d_gene: TRBD1
j_gene: TRBJ1-2
abundance: .
v_gene: TRBV28
CDR3aa: CVTNRGIVDGYTF
CDR3nt: TGTGTCACCAACAGGGGGATAGTTGATGGCTACACCTTC

d_gene: TRBD1
j_gene: TRBJ2-1
abundance: once
v_gene: TRBV7-3
CDR3aa: CASSLMGQGASNEQFF
CDR3nt: TGTGCCAGCAGCTTAATGGGACAGGGGGCCTCCAATGAGCAGTTCTTC

d_gene: TRBD1
j_gene: TRBJ2-1
abundance: .
v_gene: TRBV18
CDR3aa: CASSPGQGSYNEQFF
CDR3nt: TGTGCCAGCTCACCGGGACAGGGCTCCTACAATGAGCAGTTCTTC

d_gene: .
j_gene: TRBJ1-5
abundance: .
v_gene: TRBV5-1
CDR3aa: CASSPGGADYQPQHF
CDR3nt: TGCGCCAGCAGCCCCGGGGGTGCAGACTATCAGCCCCAGCATTTT

d_gene: .
j_gene: TRBJ1-5
abundance: once
v_gene: TRBV19
CDR3aa: CASSIMRDYYQPQHF
CDR3nt: TGTGCCAGTAGTATAATGAGGGACTATTATCAGCCCCAGCATTTT

d_gene: .
j_gene: TRBJ1-5
abundance: .
v_gene: TRBV7-6
CDR3aa: CASSRGYFFGNQPQHF
CDR3nt: TGTGCCAGCAGCCGAGGATACTTTTTCGGCAATCAGCCCCAGCATTTT

d_gene: TRBD1
j_gene: TRBJ1-2
abundance: .
v_gene: TRBV3-1/TRBV3-2
CDR3aa: CASSQDQGGNGYTF
CDR3nt: TGTGCCAGCAGCCAAGATCAAGGGGGCAATGGCTACACCTTC